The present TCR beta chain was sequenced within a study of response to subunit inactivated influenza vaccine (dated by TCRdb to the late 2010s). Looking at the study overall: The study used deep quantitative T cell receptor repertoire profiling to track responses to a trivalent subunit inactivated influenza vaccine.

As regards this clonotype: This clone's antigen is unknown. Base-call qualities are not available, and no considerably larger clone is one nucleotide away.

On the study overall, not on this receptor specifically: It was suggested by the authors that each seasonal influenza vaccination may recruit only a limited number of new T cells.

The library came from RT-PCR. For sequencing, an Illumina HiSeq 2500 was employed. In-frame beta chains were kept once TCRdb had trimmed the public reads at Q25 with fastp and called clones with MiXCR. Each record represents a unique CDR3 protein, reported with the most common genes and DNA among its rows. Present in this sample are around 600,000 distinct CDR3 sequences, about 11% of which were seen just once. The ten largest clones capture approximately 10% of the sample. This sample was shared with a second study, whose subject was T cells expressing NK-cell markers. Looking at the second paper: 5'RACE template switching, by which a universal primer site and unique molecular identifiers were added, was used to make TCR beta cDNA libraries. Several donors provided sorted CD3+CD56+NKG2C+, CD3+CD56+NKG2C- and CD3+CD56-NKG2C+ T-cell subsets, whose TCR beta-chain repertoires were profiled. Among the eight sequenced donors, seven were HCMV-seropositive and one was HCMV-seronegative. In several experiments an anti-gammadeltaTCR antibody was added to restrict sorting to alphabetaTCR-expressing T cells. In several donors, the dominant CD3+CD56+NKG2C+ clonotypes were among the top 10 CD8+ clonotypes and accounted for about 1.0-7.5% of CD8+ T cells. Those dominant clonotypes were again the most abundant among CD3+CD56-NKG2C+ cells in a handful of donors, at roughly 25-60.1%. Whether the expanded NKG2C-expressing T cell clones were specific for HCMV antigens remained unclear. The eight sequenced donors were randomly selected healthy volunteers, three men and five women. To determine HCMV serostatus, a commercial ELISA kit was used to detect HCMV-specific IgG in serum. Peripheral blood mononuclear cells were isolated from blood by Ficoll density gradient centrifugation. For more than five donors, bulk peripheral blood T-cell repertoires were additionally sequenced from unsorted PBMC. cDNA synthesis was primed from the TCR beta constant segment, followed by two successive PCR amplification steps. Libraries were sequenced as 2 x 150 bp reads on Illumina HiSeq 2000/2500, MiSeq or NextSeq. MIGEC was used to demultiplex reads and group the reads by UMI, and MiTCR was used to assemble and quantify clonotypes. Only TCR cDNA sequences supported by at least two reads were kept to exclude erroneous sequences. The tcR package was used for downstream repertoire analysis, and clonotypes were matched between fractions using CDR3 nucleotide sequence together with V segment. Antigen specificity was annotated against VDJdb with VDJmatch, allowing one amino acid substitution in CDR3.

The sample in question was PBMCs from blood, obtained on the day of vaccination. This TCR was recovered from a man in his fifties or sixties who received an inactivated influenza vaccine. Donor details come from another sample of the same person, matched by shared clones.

For the CDR3, the sequence is CASSLRGFRETQYF. DNA sequence: TGTGCCAGCAGCTTAAGGGGGTTTCGAGAGACCCAGTACTTC. The receptor chain draws on TRBV7-2 and TRBJ2-5, with TRBD1 perhaps the D gene, on 6 matching bases. V and J are truncated by 2 bases and 4 bases respectively, leaving an intervening sequence of 11 bases. The germline V gene sets CDR1 to SGHTA and CDR2 to FQGNSA. The CDR3 has 14 amino acids, counting the end cysteine and phenylalanine. The DNA shown is the 42-base CDR3, in frame from base 1.